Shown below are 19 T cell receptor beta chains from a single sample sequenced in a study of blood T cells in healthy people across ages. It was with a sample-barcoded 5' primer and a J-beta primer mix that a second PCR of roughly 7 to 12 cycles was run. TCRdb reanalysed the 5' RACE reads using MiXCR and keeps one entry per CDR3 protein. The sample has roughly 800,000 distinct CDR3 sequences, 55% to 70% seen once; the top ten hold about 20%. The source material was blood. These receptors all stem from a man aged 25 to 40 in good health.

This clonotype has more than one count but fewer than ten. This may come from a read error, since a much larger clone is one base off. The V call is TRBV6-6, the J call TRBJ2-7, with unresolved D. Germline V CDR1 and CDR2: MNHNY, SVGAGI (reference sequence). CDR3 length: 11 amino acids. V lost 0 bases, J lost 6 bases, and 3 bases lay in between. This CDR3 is CASSYSTEQYF. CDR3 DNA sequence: TGTGCCAGCAGTTACTCGACCGAGCAGTACTTC.

CDR3 sequence (DNA): TGTGCCAGCAGCCCCCTTTCGGCGGACCACAATAGGGTACTCTACGAGCAGTACTTC. Protein sequence: CASSPLSADHNRVLYEQYF. J is TRBJ2-7 and V is TRBV14; D is unclear. This CDR3 has 19 amino acids. V shed 4 bases and J shed 3 bases, with 28 bases lying between them. CDR1 is SGHDN and CDR2 is FVKESK in the germline V gene. Filled out from reference TRBV14 and TRBJ2-7, the complete variable domain reads EAGVTQFPSHSVIEKGQTVTLRCDPISGHDNLYWYRRVMGKEIKFLLHFVKESKQDESGMPNNRFLAERTGGTYSTLKVQPAELEDSGVYFCASSPLSADHNRVLYEQYFGPGTRLTVT.

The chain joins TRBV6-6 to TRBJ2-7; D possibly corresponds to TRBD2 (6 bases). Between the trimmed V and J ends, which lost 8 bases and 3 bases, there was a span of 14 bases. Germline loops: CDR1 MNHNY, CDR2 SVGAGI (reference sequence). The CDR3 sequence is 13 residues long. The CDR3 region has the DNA TGTGCCAGCGCGGGACCGAATGTCTACGAGCAGTACTTC. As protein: CASAGPNVYEQYF.

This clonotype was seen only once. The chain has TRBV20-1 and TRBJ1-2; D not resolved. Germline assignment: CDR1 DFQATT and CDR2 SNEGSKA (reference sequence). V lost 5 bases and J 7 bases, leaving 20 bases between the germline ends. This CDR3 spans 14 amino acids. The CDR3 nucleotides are TGCAGTGCTGCCGACTACCTAAACCGGGGTGGCTACACCTTC. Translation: CSAADYLNRGGYTF.

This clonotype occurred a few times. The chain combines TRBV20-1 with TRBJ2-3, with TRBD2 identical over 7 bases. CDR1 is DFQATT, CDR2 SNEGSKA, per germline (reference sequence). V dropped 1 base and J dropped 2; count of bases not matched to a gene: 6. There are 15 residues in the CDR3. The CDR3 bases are TGCAGTGCTAGAGGCACTAGCGCTTTCACAGATACGCAGTATTTT. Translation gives CSARGTSAFTDTQYF.

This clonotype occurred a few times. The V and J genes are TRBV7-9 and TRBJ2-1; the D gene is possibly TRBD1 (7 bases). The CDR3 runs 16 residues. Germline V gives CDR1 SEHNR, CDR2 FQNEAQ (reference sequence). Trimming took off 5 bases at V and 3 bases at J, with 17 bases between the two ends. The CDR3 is CASSAQGGINYNEQFF. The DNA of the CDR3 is TGTGCCAGCAGCGCTCAGGGGGGTATCAACTACAATGAGCAGTTCTTC.

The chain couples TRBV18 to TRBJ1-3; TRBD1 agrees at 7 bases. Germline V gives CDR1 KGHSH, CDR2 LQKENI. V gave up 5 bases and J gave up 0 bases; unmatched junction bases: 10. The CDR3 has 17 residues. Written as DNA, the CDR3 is TGTGCCAGCTCATTCGATTCCGGGACAGACTCTGGAAACACCATATATTTT. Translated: CASSFDSGTDSGNTIYF.

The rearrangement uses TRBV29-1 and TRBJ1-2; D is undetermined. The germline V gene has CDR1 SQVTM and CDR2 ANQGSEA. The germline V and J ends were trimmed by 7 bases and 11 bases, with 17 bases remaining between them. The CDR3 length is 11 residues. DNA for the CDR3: TGCAGCGCCGGTGTCGCGAATCGATACACCTTC. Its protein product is CSAGVANRYTF. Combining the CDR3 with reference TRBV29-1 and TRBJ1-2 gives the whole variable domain SAVISQKPSRDICQRGTSLTIQCQVDSQVTMMFWYRQQPGQSLTLIATANQGSEATYESGFVIDKFPISRPNLTFSTLTVSNMSPEDSSIYLCSAGVANRYTFGSGTRLTVV.

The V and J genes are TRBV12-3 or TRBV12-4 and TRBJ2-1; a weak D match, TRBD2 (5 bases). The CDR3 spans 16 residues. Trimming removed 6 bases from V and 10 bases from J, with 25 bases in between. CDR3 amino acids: CASSLLLSEASGEQFF. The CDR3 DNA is TGTGCCAGCAGCCTCTTACTTAGCGAAGCATCGGGCGAGCAGTTCTTC.

The CDR3, as DNA: TGTGCCAGCAGACTAGCGGGGGAGAAGCAGTTCTTC. This translates into CASRLAGEKQFF. The chain is built from TRBV4-2 and TRBJ2-1; TRBD2 agrees at 11 bases. Germline trimming cut 6 bases from V and 11 bases from J; bases unmatched to any gene: 3. The CDR3 consists of 12 residues. Germline V gene sequence: CDR1 LGHNA, CDR2 YNFKEQ.

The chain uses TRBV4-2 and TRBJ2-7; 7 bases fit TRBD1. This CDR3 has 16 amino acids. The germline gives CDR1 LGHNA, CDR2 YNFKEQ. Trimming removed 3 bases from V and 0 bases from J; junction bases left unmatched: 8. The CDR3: CASSHAQGDSSYEQYF. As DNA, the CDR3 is TGTGCCAGCAGCCACGCCCAGGGGGATAGCTCCTACGAGCAGTACTTC.

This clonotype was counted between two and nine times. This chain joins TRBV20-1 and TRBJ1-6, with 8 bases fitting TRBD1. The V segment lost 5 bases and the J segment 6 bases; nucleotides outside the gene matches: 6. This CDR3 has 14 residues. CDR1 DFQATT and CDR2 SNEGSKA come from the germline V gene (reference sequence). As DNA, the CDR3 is TGCAGTGCTGGCCCGGACAGGGCTAATTCACCCCTCCACTTT. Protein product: CSAGPDRANSPLHF.

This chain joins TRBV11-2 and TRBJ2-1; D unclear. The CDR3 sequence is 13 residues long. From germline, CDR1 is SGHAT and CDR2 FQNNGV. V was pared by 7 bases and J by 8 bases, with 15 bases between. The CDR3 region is CASNLQLGHEQFF. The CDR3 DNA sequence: TGTGCCAGCAACCTCCAATTGGGCCATGAGCAGTTCTTC.

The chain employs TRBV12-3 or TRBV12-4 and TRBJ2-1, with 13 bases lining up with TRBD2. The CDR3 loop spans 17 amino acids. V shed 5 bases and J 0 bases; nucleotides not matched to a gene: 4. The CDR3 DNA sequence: TGTGCCAGCAGTGGGACTAGCGGGGAATACTCCTACAATGAGCAGTTCTTC. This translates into CASSGTSGEYSYNEQFF.

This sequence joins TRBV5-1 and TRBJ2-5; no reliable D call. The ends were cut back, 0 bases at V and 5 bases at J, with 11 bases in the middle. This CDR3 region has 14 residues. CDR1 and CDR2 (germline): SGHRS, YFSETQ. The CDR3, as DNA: TGCGCCAGCAGCTTGGCGCCGACGAAGGAGACCCAGTACTTC. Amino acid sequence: CASSLAPTKETQYF.

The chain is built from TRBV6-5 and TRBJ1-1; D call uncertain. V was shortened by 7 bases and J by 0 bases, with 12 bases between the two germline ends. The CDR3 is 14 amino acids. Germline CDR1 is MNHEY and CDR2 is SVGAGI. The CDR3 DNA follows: TGTGCCAGCATTTCCGGCAGAATGAACACTGAAGCTTTCTTT. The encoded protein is CASISGRMNTEAFF.

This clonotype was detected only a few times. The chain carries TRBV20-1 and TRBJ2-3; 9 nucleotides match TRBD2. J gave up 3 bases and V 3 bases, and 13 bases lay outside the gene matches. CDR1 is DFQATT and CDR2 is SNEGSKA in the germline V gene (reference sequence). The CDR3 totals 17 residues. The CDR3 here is CSASGLWSGGTTDTQYF. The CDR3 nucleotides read TGCAGTGCTAGCGGCCTTTGGAGCGGGGGGACGACAGATACGCAGTATTTT.

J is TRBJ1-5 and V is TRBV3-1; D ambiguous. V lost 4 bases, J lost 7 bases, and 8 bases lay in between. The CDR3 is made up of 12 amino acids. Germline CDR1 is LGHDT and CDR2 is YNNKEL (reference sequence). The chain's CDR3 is CASSRLGQPQHF. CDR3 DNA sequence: TGTGCCAGCAGCCGTTTGGGGCAGCCCCAGCATTTT.

This CDR3 is CSVRRGPLLGNQPQHF. The CDR3 bases are TGCAGCGTTAGGAGGGGTCCTCTTCTTGGCAATCAGCCCCAGCATTTT. The chain uses TRBV29-1 and TRBJ1-5, with a weak D call TRBD1 (5 bases). CDR1 is SQVTM, CDR2 ANQGSEA, per germline. The V end lost 5 bases, the J end lost 2 bases, and 19 bases lay between the germline ends. The CDR3 loop spans 16 amino acids.